Listed here are 28 T cell receptor beta chains from one sample, sequenced in a study of cytomegalovirus exposure and HLA in healthy donors. Repertoires were generated with immunoSEQ multiplex PCR, while TCRdb's copy carries only in-frame clones and drops some. The sample carries roughly 120,000 clones, 88% recorded once. Sequences were obtained from PBMCs. The receptors shown here come from a woman aged 18 to 35 in good health and CMV-seronegative.

This clone was detected once. The chain couples TRBV11-1 to TRBJ1-2, with 9 bases matching TRBD1. CDR3 length equals 17 residues. The germline gives CDR1 SGHAT, CDR2 FQDESV (reference sequence). The J segment lost 4 bases and the V segment lost 5 bases, leaving 14 bases of the junction unmatched. CDR3 protein: CASSTRVSTGGAYGYTF. CDR3 coding DNA: TGTGCCAGCAGCACCCGCGTCTCTACAGGGGGCGCCTATGGCTACACCTTC.

The rearrangement uses TRBV27 and TRBJ2-7, with D tentatively TRBD1 (5 bases). Between the trimmed V and J ends, which lost 2 bases and 3 bases, there was a span of 11 bases. In germline, CDR1 is MNHEY, CDR2 SMNVEV (reference sequence). This CDR3 has 14 residues. CDR3 protein: CASSLRGPHYEQYF. DNA for the CDR3: TGTGCCAGCAGTTTAAGGGGCCCCCACTACGAGCAGTACTTC.

J is TRBJ1-5 and V is TRBV6-5, with D possibly matching TRBD1 (5 bases). The V end lost 5 bases, the J end lost 3 bases, and 8 bases lay between the germline ends. The germline gives CDR1 MNHEY, CDR2 SVGAGI. This CDR3 is built from 13 residues. The CDR3: CASSRGPNQPQHF. The CDR3 nucleotides are TGTGCCAGCAGTAGGGGTCCCAATCAGCCCCAGCATTTT.

The rearrangement joins TRBV6-1 to TRBJ2-7; a weak D match, TRBD2 (5 bases). This CDR3 contains 14 residues. V lost 6 bases to trimming and J lost 5 bases, with 17 bases between them. Germline CDR1 and CDR2: MNHNS and SASEGT. The CDR3 DNA reads as TGTGCCAGCAGCTTCACTAGAAGTACCGACGAGCAGTACTTC. Protein product: CASSFTRSTDEQYF.

J is TRBJ1-5 and V is TRBV5-6; a weak D match, TRBD1 (5 bases). The CDR3 is 16 amino acids. The V end was cut by 5 bases, the J end by 5 bases, with 20 bases between. The germline V gene encodes CDR1 SGHDT and CDR2 YYEEEE. The CDR3 loop reads CASSLWGGLGYQPQHF. CDR3 DNA: TGTGCCAGCAGTTTGTGGGGGGGACTTGGATATCAGCCCCAGCATTTT.

The chain combines TRBV7-9 with TRBJ1-5; D is unclear. The germline CDR1 and CDR2 sequences are SEHNR and FQNEAQ (reference sequence). This CDR3 spans 13 amino acids. V dropped 1 base and J dropped 4 bases, with 5 bases sitting between them. CDR3 region: CASSLGTNQPQHF. The CDR3 region has the DNA TGTGCCAGCAGCTTAGGAACTAATCAGCCCCAGCATTTT.

This clone was picked up one time. V and J are TRBV7-3 and TRBJ2-2; TRBD2 is a possible D gene (5 bases). The CDR3 spans 15 residues. Germline CDR1 SGHTA, CDR2 FQGTGA. The V gene lost 4 bases and the J gene lost 1 base, with 10 bases spanning the gap. CDR3 region: CASSSAGGNTGELFF. The CDR3 bases are TGTGCCAGCAGCTCGGCGGGCGGGAACACCGGGGAGCTGTTTTTT.

CDR3 protein: CAAGWPTIGTEAFF. The CDR3 region has the DNA TGTGCCGCAGGGTGGCCTACAATCGGGACTGAAGCTTTCTTT. V usage is TRBV7-9 and J usage is TRBJ1-1; the D gene is possibly TRBD1 (5 bases). The CDR3 is made up of 14 amino acids. Germline V gene lookup returns CDR1 SEHNR and CDR2 FQNEAQ (reference sequence). The ends were cut back, 11 bases at V and 5 bases at J, with 21 bases in the middle.

This chain links TRBV20-1 with TRBJ2-5; D call uncertain. Between the trimmed V and J ends, which lost 3 bases and 7 bases, there was a span of 9 bases. The CDR3 extends over 11 amino acids. The germline V gene has CDR1 DFQATT and CDR2 SNEGSKA (reference sequence). The CDR3 DNA sequence: TGCAGTGCTAGGACCCTAGGGACCCAGTACTTC. Its protein product is CSARTLGTQYF.

This sequence joins TRBV6-1 and TRBJ1-4; D perhaps matches TRBD1 (5 bases). Germline CDR1 reads MNHNS; CDR2 reads SASEGT. V shed 1 base and J shed 4 bases, with 10 bases lying between them. The CDR3 covers 15 residues. The CDR3 nucleotides read TGTGCCAGCAGTGAAGTGGGGCTCTTTAATGAAAAACTGTTTTTT. Protein product: CASSEVGLFNEKLFF.

This clone was picked up one time. This sequence joins TRBV19 and TRBJ2-7; 11 bases align to TRBD1. V shed 8 bases, J shed 4 bases, and the junction held 1 base outside the gene matches. The CDR3 length is 12 residues. Germline V gives CDR1 LNHDA, CDR2 SQIVND (reference sequence). CDR3 nucleotide sequence: TGTGCCAGTGGGACAGGGGGGTACGAGCAGTACTTC. Amino acids: CASGTGGYEQYF.

This chain connects TRBV9 to TRBJ2-5; tentatively, D is TRBD1 (5 bases). Per germline, CDR1 SGDLS and CDR2 YYNGEE. The ends were cut back, 4 bases at V and 3 bases at J, with 7 bases in the middle. This CDR3 comprises 12 residues. CDR3 in amino acids: CASSFREETQYF. DNA of the CDR3: TGTGCCAGCAGCTTCAGGGAAGAGACCCAGTACTTC.

The chain uses TRBV2 and TRBJ2-7; possibly TRBD2 for D (5 bases). Per germline, CDR1 SNHLY and CDR2 FYNNEI. V gave up 2 bases and J gave up 5 bases, with 16 bases separating them. The CDR3 covers 15 residues. The CDR3 nucleotides are TGTGCCAGCAGTGAAAGGGCGGAGGCAATCAACGAGCAGTACTTC. This encodes CASSERAEAINEQYF.

The chain is built from TRBV10-3 and TRBJ2-7, with a weak D call TRBD1 (6 bases). Trimming left V 6 bases short and J 3 bases short, with 12 bases between. Germline CDR1 is ENHRY and CDR2 is SYGVKD. There are 13 residues in the CDR3. The CDR3 coding sequence is TGTGCCATCAGCTACAGGGAAGACTACGAGCAGTACTTC. It is translated as CAISYREDYEQYF.

The chain joins TRBV25-1 to TRBJ2-1, with 13 bases fitting TRBD2. The CDR3 length is 15 residues. After removal of 6 bases from V and 7 bases from J, the junction contained 6 bases not matched to a gene. Germline V lookup: CDR1 MGHDK, CDR2 SYGVNS. CDR3 in amino acids: CASSGEGLAGNEQFF. The CDR3 DNA is TGTGCCAGCAGCGGGGAGGGACTAGCGGGAAATGAGCAGTTCTTC.

The chain joins TRBV7-2 to TRBJ2-1; possibly TRBD2 for D (6 bases). The CDR3 has 14 amino acids. Trimming removed 3 bases from V and 8 bases from J, with 14 bases in between. Germline CDR1 and CDR2: SGHTA and FQGNSA. CDR3 DNA sequence: TGTGCCAGCAGCTTTTTTGCCTGGGGGGATGAGCAGTTCTTC. Residues: CASSFFAWGDEQFF.

The chain links TRBV7-7 to TRBJ2-7, with a tentative D call TRBD1 (6 bases). This CDR3 is built from 15 residues. Germline CDR1 SSHAT, CDR2 FNYEAQ (reference sequence). V was clipped by 4 bases and J by 2 bases, with 15 bases between them. The CDR3 DNA is TGTGCCAGCAGCTCTAGACCCGGGACAACCTACGAGCAGTACTTC. This encodes CASSSRPGTTYEQYF.

V gene TRBV28 combines with J gene TRBJ1-4, with TRBD1 matching 10 bases. Losses at the gene ends were 2 bases for V and 5 bases for J; bases not matched to a gene: 2. The CDR3 is 15 residues long. Per the germline V gene, CDR1 is MDHEN and CDR2 is SYDVKM. The CDR3 sequence: CASSLPGQGNEKLFF. In nucleotides, the CDR3 is TGTGCCAGCAGTTTACCGGGACAGGGGAATGAAAAACTGTTTTTT.

The V call is TRBV2, the J call TRBJ1-1, with 8 positions matching TRBD1. CDR3 length equals 15 residues. From germline, CDR1 is SNHLY and CDR2 FYNNEI. J was trimmed by 5 bases and V by 7 bases; bases with no gene match: 12. As DNA, the CDR3 is TGTGCCAGCAATGAGGCTCAGGGGGCGTTTACTGAAGCTTTCTTT. Protein product: CASNEAQGAFTEAFF.

The chain has TRBV5-4 and TRBJ1-1; weak D call: TRBD1 (6 bases). The CDR3 sequence is 11 residues long. Germline values: CDR1 SGHNT, CDR2 YYREEE (reference sequence). V lost 6 bases and J 10 bases, leaving 13 bases between the germline ends. Here the CDR3 reads CASTTQGRAFF. Written as DNA, the CDR3 is TGTGCCAGCACGACGCAGGGGCGAGCTTTCTTT.

The chain is built from TRBV7-9 and TRBJ2-7, with 8 nucleotides matching TRBD2. The length of the CDR3 is 16 residues. V shed 0 bases, J shed 4 bases, and the junction held 8 bases outside the gene matches. CDR1 is SEHNR, CDR2 FQNEAQ, per germline (reference sequence). CDR3 in DNA: TGTGCCAGCAGCTTAGCTTCTACTAGCGGACCATACGAGCAGTACTTC. Translation: CASSLASTSGPYEQYF.

The CDR3 region is CASSPLVGLGPYEQYF. CDR3 in DNA: TGTGCCAGCAGCCCGCTAGTGGGGCTGGGCCCCTACGAGCAGTACTTC. The V call is TRBV7-8, the J call TRBJ2-7; D might be TRBD1 (5 bases). Germline V CDR1 and CDR2: SGHVS, FQNEAQ. The germline V and J ends were trimmed by 5 bases and 2 bases, with 19 bases remaining between them. The CDR3 sequence is 16 residues long.

The chain carries TRBV30 and TRBJ1-5; D is unresolved. The V gene's germline CDR1 is GTSNPN and CDR2 SVGIG (reference sequence). Trimming took 2 bases from V and 5 from J, leaving 10 bases between them. CDR3 size: 13 residues. The CDR3 DNA sequence: TGTGCCTGGAGTTTGTTTACGGATCAGCCCCAGCATTTT. Its translation: CAWSLFTDQPQHF.

J is TRBJ1-3 and V is TRBV6-5; tentative D call: TRBD1 (5 bases). Trimming removed 0 bases at V and 1 base at J, with 7 bases between. CDR1 MNHEY and CDR2 SVGAGI come from the germline V gene. The CDR3 loop spans 15 amino acids. CDR3 residues: CASSYSTDSGNTIYF. The CDR3 nucleotides are TGTGCCAGCAGTTACTCGACAGATTCTGGAAACACCATATATTTT.

The chain employs TRBV28 and TRBJ2-1, with TRBD2 matching over 12 bases. The length of the CDR3 is 17 residues. The junction had 3 bases not matched to a gene; V was cut back by 2 bases and J by 1 base. The germline V gene encodes CDR1 MDHEN and CDR2 SYDVKM. This CDR3 reads CASSLRLAGGSYNEQFF. The CDR3 nucleotides read TGTGCCAGCAGTTTACGCCTAGCGGGAGGGTCCTACAATGAGCAGTTCTTC.

This clone appeared once. The rearrangement links TRBV2 to TRBJ2-1; D gene ambiguous. Germline assignment: CDR1 SNHLY and CDR2 FYNNEI. The CDR3 has 15 amino acids. V lost 6 bases and J 0 bases, leaving 12 bases between the germline ends. This CDR3 is CASRTGDTSYNEQFF. In nucleotides, the CDR3 is TGTGCCAGCAGGACTGGAGATACCTCCTACAATGAGCAGTTCTTC. Supplemented by reference TRBV2 and TRBJ2-1, the full variable domain reads EPEVTQTPSHQVTQMGQEVILRCVPISNHLYFYWYRQILGQKVEFLVSFYNNEISEKSEIFDDQFSVERPDGSNFTLKIRSTKLEDSAMYFCASRTGDTSYNEQFFGPGTRLTVL.

The V call is TRBV14, the J call TRBJ1-2; D is unresolved. Germline CDR1 SGHDN, CDR2 FVKESK. This CDR3 is 13 amino acids long. V lost 5 bases, J lost 0 bases, and 7 bases lay in between. CDR3 DNA sequence: TGTGCCAGCAGCTCATTAGCTAACTATGGCTACACCTTC. This gives the protein CASSSLANYGYTF.

The chain employs TRBV5-1 and TRBJ1-1; TRBD1 matches 7 bases. The trim removed 5 bases at V and 2 bases at J, leaving 3 bases unmatched. Germline CDR1 is SGHRS and CDR2 is YFSETQ. The CDR3 contains 13 residues. The CDR3 DNA sequence: TGCGCCAGCAGTCACAGGGGAAACACTGAAGCTTTCTTT. Protein: CASSHRGNTEAFF. The variable domain in full, completed from reference TRBV5-1 and TRBJ1-1, reads KAGVTQTPRYLIKTRGQQVTLSCSPISGHRSVSWYQQTPGQGLQFLFEYFSETQRNKGNFPGRFSGRQFSNSRSEMNVSTLELGDSALYLCASSHRGNTEAFFGQGTRLTVV.